These T cell receptor beta chains were read from a single sample in a study of T cells in Graves' hyperthyroidism and ophthalmopathy. TCRdb recomputed calls from the multiplex PCR reads with MiXCR, one row per CDR3 protein. This table has a few hundred thousand distinct CDR3 sequences, more than 20% appearing once. The sequenced sample consisted of blood. The receptors come from a man in his fifties with Graves' hyperthyroidism. Both conserved end residues are part of each CDR3. Each record gives: clone size, J gene, D gene, V gene, CDR3 protein, CDR3 DNA. The D gene is left open where the match is weak. For some rows the clone size is stated as once, few or many, or as a class when expanded; others skip it.

-,TRBJ2-1,-,TRBV7-9,CASSFWEARNNEQFF,TGTGCCAGCAGCTTTTGGGAGGCCCGAAACAATGAGCAGTTCTTC
-,TRBJ2-7,TRBD1,TRBV5-6,CASSIAGGWEQYF,TGTGCCAGCAGCATTGCAGGGGGTTGGGAGCAGTACTTC
-,TRBJ2-5,TRBD1,TRBV4-1,CASSQGTGLETQYF,TGCGCCAGCAGCCAAGGGACAGGGTTGGAGACCCAGTACTTC
few,TRBJ1-5,TRBD1,TRBV12-3/TRBV12-4,CASSFLGQGRPQHF,TGTGCCAGCAGTTTCCTGGGACAGGGAAGGCCCCAGCATTTT
-,TRBJ2-2,TRBD1,TRBV6-1,CATRQGMTGELFF,TGTGCCACCAGACAGGGAATGACCGGGGAGCTGTTTTTT
many,TRBJ2-1,-,TRBV18,CASSPASYNEQFF,TGTGCCAGCTCACCAGCTAGCTACAATGAGCAGTTCTTC
-,TRBJ2-5,TRBD2,TRBV18,CASSPPSAGVRETQYF,TGTGCCAGCTCACCACCAAGCGCGGGAGTGAGGGAGACCCAGTACTTC
many,TRBJ1-4,-,TRBV28,CASSTSTRRRRNEKLFF,TGTGCCAGCAGTACATCGACTAGGCGGAGGAGGAATGAAAAACTGTTTTTT
once,TRBJ2-1,TRBD2,TRBV19,CASHPGLAVYNEQFF,TGTGCCAGTCACCCGGGACTAGCGGTCTACAATGAGCAGTTCTTC
few,TRBJ2-7,TRBD1,TRBV12-3/TRBV12-4,CASSSSRDRGYEQYF,TGTGCCAGCAGTTCCTCCCGGGACAGGGGCTACGAGCAGTACTTC
-,TRBJ2-7,TRBD2,TRBV3-1,CASSQDAGGSGRYYEQYF,TGTGCCAGCAGCCAAGACGCCGGAGGCAGCGGGAGGTACTACGAGCAGTACTTC
-,TRBJ1-6,-,TRBV14,CASSQVRGPNSPLHF,TGTGCCAGCAGCCAAGTAAGGGGCCCAAATTCACCCCTCCACTTT
-,TRBJ1-5,-,TRBV24-1,CATSDRTEGNQPQHF,TGTGCCACCAGTGATCGGACAGAAGGCAATCAGCCCCAGCATTTT
many,TRBJ2-7,TRBD1,TRBV27,CASSPRDRQYEQYF,TGTGCCAGCAGTCCGCGGGACAGGCAGTACGAGCAGTACTTC
-,TRBJ2-6,-,TRBV12-3/TRBV12-4,CASSPRGSGANVLTF,TGTGCCAGCAGTCCCCGAGGCTCTGGGGCCAACGTCCTGACTTTC
many,TRBJ2-5,-,TRBV11-2,CASSLDTGSQETQYF,TGTGCCAGCAGCTTAGATACCGGGTCCCAAGAGACCCAGTACTTC
many,TRBJ2-3,TRBD2,TRBV11-3,CASSSLAGGNTDTQYF,TGTGCCAGCAGCTCCCTAGCGGGAGGGAACACAGATACGCAGTATTTT
-,TRBJ2-1,-,TRBV2,CASRSPGLAYNEQFF,TGTGCCAGCAGATCTCCGGGACTGGCGTACAATGAGCAGTTCTTC
-,TRBJ1-1,TRBD1,TRBV10-3,CAIMGTTGTGREAFF,TGTGCCATCATGGGAACAACCGGGACAGGGCGAGAAGCTTTCTTT
-,TRBJ1-4,-,TRBV30,CAWSSGDGEKLFF,TGTGCCTGGTCCTCAGGGGACGGAGAAAAACTGTTTTTT
many,TRBJ2-3,TRBD2,TRBV28,CASSLSLAGGGDTQYF,TGTGCCAGCAGTTTAAGCCTAGCGGGAGGGGGAGATACGCAGTATTTT
-,TRBJ1-1,-,TRBV29-1,CSVVAASPTEAFF,TGCAGCGTTGTCGCGGCCAGCCCCACTGAAGCTTTCTTT
few,TRBJ2-4,TRBD1,TRBV3-1,CASSHTGGLLLAKNIQYF,TGTGCCAGCAGCCACACAGGGGGGCTTCTCCTAGCCAAAAACATTCAGTACTTC
many,TRBJ2-3,-,TRBV7-8,CASSFGPSVRPDTQYF,TGTGCCAGCAGCTTTGGGCCTAGCGTCCGGCCAGATACGCAGTATTTT
many,TRBJ2-7,-,TRBV7-3,CASSLGSGVYEQYF,TGTGCCAGCAGCTTAGGTTCCGGCGTCTACGAGCAGTACTTC
many,TRBJ2-1,TRBD2,TRBV11-2,CASSLVAGGPIEQFF,TGTGCCAGCAGCTTAGTAGCGGGAGGACCCATCGAGCAGTTCTTC
-,TRBJ2-5,TRBD1,TRBV6-1,CACVPGQSRETQYF,TGTGCCTGCGTCCCGGGACAGTCGAGGGAGACCCAGTACTTC
-,TRBJ2-3,TRBD2,TRBV27,CASRRAGGTDTQYF,TGTGCCAGCAGGCGAGCGGGGGGCACAGATACGCAGTATTTT
many,TRBJ2-2,-,TRBV11-3,CASSLEYTGELFF,TGTGCCAGCAGCTTAGAGTACACCGGGGAGCTGTTTTTT